This T cell receptor beta chain was recorded in a study of blood T cell repertoires in COVID-19. Background on the study: Donors in the United States, Italy and Spain gave samples during acute or convalescent COVID-19. Sample material is recorded as cDNA or gDNA derived from T cells, B-cell-depleted T cells, or PBMCs.

Germline V gives CDR1 MNHNY, CDR2 SVGAGI (reference sequence). The CDR3 is 14 amino acids. V was shortened by 8 bases and J by 2 bases, with 14 bases between the two germline ends. Per the original methods: Amplification of reference gene primers provided the estimated nucleated cell counts. Sequencing was performed with immunoSEQ multiplex PCR; in TCRdb, only in-frame clones are kept and a portion is missing. V, J and clone size are those of that table, while D and trimming were read from the DNA. The sample records about 500,000 clones, 85% to 90% being singletons. One Seattle source followed patients from active infection through their disease course.

The V gene is TRBV6-6, the J gene TRBJ2-3, with D possibly matching TRBD1 (7 bases). The TCR was taken from a woman aged 45-65 years with COVID-19, enrolled during active disease. The sample taken for sequencing was peripheral blood. CDR3 residues: CASAGQQTTDTQYF. DNA for the CDR3: TGTGCCAGCGCGGGACAGCAAACCACAGATACGCAGTATTTT.